This is a list of T cell receptor beta chains from one sample in a study of radiation and T cells in renal cell carcinoma. Profiling relied on immunoSEQ multiplex PCR, and the TCRdb table lists in-frame clones only, not all of them. In the table there are some 130,000 clones, 81% of which are singletons. The source material was blood, sampled from a patient whose treatment included radiotherapy and nephrectomy. Source of these receptors: a woman aged 55-70 years with renal cell carcinoma. CDR3s include the opening cysteine and the closing phenylalanine or tryptophan. Each record gives: CDR3 protein, CDR3 DNA, clone size, J gene, CDR3 length, V gene, D gene. A D gene is named only where the DNA matches it firmly. Size tells how often a clone was seen (once, few, many) or the class of an expanded clone, and some rows leave it out.

CDR3: CASSSGTVISPQHF; DNA: TGTGCCAGCAGCTCGGGGACAGTCATCAGCCCCCAGCATTTT; size: once; J: TRBJ1-5; length: 14; V: TRBV5-5; D: TRBD1
CDR3: CAISERSSSYNEQFF; DNA: TGTGCCATCAGTGAGCGGTCAAGCTCCTACAATGAGCAGTTCTTC; size: NA; J: TRBJ2-1; length: 15; V: TRBV10-3; D: NA
CDR3: CASSEGGQVQETQYF; DNA: TGTGCCAGCAGTGAAGGGGGACAGGTCCAAGAGACCCAGTACTTC; size: NA; J: TRBJ2-5; length: 15; V: TRBV2; D: TRBD1
CDR3: CASSVRLAGGQGEQFF; DNA: TGCGCCAGCAGCGTCCGACTAGCGGGGGGGCAAGGTGAGCAGTTCTTC; size: few; J: TRBJ2-1; length: 16; V: TRBV5-1; D: TRBD2
CDR3: CASSLPDRGETQYF; DNA: TGCGCCAGCAGCTTGCCGGACAGGGGAGAGACCCAGTACTTC; size: NA; J: TRBJ2-5; length: 14; V: TRBV5-1; D: TRBD1
CDR3: CASSLDRLGMAFF; DNA: TGTGCCAGCAGTTTAGACAGGCTAGGGATGGCTTTCTTT; size: NA; J: TRBJ1-1; length: 13; V: TRBV27; D: NA
CDR3: CASSPRGDRVSGYTF; DNA: TGTGCCAGCAGTCCGCGGGGGGACAGGGTTTCCGGCTACACCTTC; size: NA; J: TRBJ1-2; length: 15; V: TRBV9; D: TRBD1
CDR3: CASSLPLRPYEQYF; DNA: TGTGCCAGCAGCTTGCCCTTACGGCCCTACGAGCAGTACTTC; size: once; J: TRBJ2-7; length: 14; V: TRBV28; D: NA
CDR3: CAWSVSRVYGYTF; DNA: TGTGCCTGGAGTGTTAGCAGGGTCTATGGCTACACCTTC; size: NA; J: TRBJ1-2; length: 13; V: TRBV30; D: NA
CDR3: CASSYAWGTSNQPQHF; DNA: TGTGCCAGCAGTTACGCTTGGGGTACGAGCAATCAGCCCCAGCATTTT; size: NA; J: TRBJ1-5; length: 16; V: TRBV6-5; D: NA
CDR3: CASSVALASEQYF; DNA: TGTGCCAGCAGCGTAGCTTTAGCGAGCGAGCAGTACTTC; size: NA; J: TRBJ2-7; length: 13; V: TRBV9; D: NA
CDR3: CASSLGQVDNEQFF; DNA: TGTGCCAGCAGCCTGGGACAGGTCGACAATGAGCAGTTCTTC; size: NA; J: TRBJ2-1; length: 14; V: TRBV11-3; D: TRBD1
CDR3: CASSNARTEAFF; DNA: TGTGCCAGCAGTAACGCCCGCACTGAAGCTTTCTTT; size: NA; J: TRBJ1-1; length: 12; V: TRBV27; D: NA
CDR3: CASSLRGSYNSPLHF; DNA: TGTGCCAGCAGCTTGCGGGGGAGCTATAATTCACCCCTCCACTTT; size: NA; J: TRBJ1-6; length: 15; V: TRBV5-4; D: NA
CDR3: CAISEGNQPQHF; DNA: TGTGCCATCAGTGAAGGCAATCAGCCCCAGCATTTT; size: NA; J: TRBJ1-5; length: 12; V: TRBV10-3; D: NA
CDR3: CASSPGKQGENQPQHF; DNA: TGTGCCAGCTCACCGGGTAAACAGGGAGAGAATCAGCCCCAGCATTTT; size: once; J: TRBJ1-5; length: 16; V: TRBV18; D: NA
CDR3: CASSSAGSMNTEAFF; DNA: TGCGCCAGCAGCTCGGCAGGATCCATGAACACTGAAGCTTTCTTT; size: once; J: TRBJ1-1; length: 15; V: TRBV5-1; D: NA
CDR3: CASRQGAYTGELFF; DNA: TGCGCCAGCAGACAGGGGGCATACACCGGGGAGCTGTTTTTT; size: NA; J: TRBJ2-2; length: 14; V: TRBV5-1; D: TRBD1
CDR3: CASSFSWGTEAFF; DNA: TGTGCCAGCAGTTTCTCCTGGGGCACTGAAGCTTTCTTT; size: NA; J: TRBJ1-1; length: 13; V: TRBV28; D: NA
CDR3: CASSSRGGRSEQYF; DNA: TGTGCCAGCAGCTCAAGGGGGGGTAGAAGCGAGCAGTACTTC; size: NA; J: TRBJ2-7; length: 14; V: TRBV7-2; D: NA
CDR3: CASTNNEQFF; DNA: TGTGCCAGCACCAACAATGAGCAGTTCTTC; size: medium-sized; J: TRBJ2-1; length: 10; V: TRBV6-1; D: NA
CDR3: CASSFGAGFSSGELFF; DNA: TGTGCCAGCAGCTTCGGGGCCGGGTTTAGCTCCGGGGAGCTGTTTTTT; size: NA; J: TRBJ2-2; length: 16; V: TRBV7-6; D: NA